Reported below is one T cell receptor (beta chain). These data are taken from a study of blood T cell repertoires in COVID-19. Study information: Some COVID-19 samples were acute and others convalescent; all came from the United States, Italy and Spain.

Per the authors' pipeline: Estimates of nucleated cell counts were drawn from the amplification of reference gene primers. This table comes from immunoSEQ multiplex PCR, and its TCRdb copy is limited to in-frame clones, with some not included. The V and J calls and clone size are taken from that table; D and trimming were inferred from the DNA. The table records some 42,000 clones, around 73% of them present only once. J gave up 2 bases and V 5 bases, and 6 bases lay outside the gene matches. From germline, CDR1 is SGHRS and CDR2 YFSETQ. This CDR3 comprises 14 residues. This sequence originates from a woman aged 70-85 years with acute or convalescent COVID-19. The chain links TRBV5-1 to TRBJ1-1; 7 bases are shared with TRBD1. Sequenced: peripheral blood. The CDR3 loop reads CASSRQGGNTEAFF. The CDR3 region has the DNA TGCGCCAGCAGTCGACAGGGCGGAAACACTGAAGCTTTCTTT.